These 26 T cell receptor beta chains share one sample of origin, sequenced in a study of sequential checkpoint blockade in melanoma. Clones were sequenced by immunoSEQ multiplex PCR, and TCRdb holds only the in-frame ones, with some missing. The profile shows roughly 17,000 clones, roughly 73% of them singletons. The treatment denotes: randomized to nivolumab then ipilimumab (arm A) or the reverse (arm B). This sample comprised CD8+ T cells sorted from blood (inferred from file names), obtained from a patient given nivolumab and ipilimumab in sequence. The receptors were gathered from a human donor with melanoma.

This clone was counted a few times. The chain joins TRBV29-1 to TRBJ2-2; D gene ambiguous. Trimming left V 5 bases short and J 3 bases short, with 19 bases between. This CDR3 has 16 residues. Germline lookup yields CDR1 SQVTM and CDR2 ANQGSEA. CDR3 amino acids: CSVMVVQPTYTGELFF. DNA for the CDR3: TGCAGCGTTATGGTGGTACAGCCAACCTACACCGGGGAGCTGTTTTTT.

This clone was found once. The V call is TRBV27, the J call TRBJ1-5; D remains unclear. Germline lookup yields CDR1 MNHEY and CDR2 SMNVEV (reference sequence). The CDR3 spans 13 residues. V lost 3 bases and J lost 5, with 8 bases in between. The CDR3 coding sequence is TGTGCCAGCAGTTTTACAGACGATCAGCCCCAGCATTTT. Protein: CASSFTDDQPQHF.

The V and J genes are TRBV6-5 and TRBJ2-5; 8 bases fit TRBD1. J was trimmed by 7 bases and V by 7 bases; bases with no gene match: 5. CDR1 and CDR2 (germline): MNHEY, SVGAGI. This CDR3 has 12 amino acids. The CDR3 is CASTGQGATQYF. The DNA for the CDR3 is TGTGCCAGCACTGGACAGGGCGCGACCCAGTACTTC.

This clone was observed a few times. One base separates it from a far larger clone, so it is likely a read error. Other DNA sequences of this sample code for an identical CDR3. The V gene is TRBV7-9, the J gene TRBJ2-3; TRBD2 aligns across 8 bases. With 5 bases clipped from V and 1 base from J, the junction kept 5 bases outside the gene matches. Germline CDR1 and CDR2: SEHNR and FQNEAQ (reference sequence). This CDR3 has 15 amino acids. Written as DNA, the CDR3 is TGTGCCAGCAGCCTAGTCGGGGGGGGCACAGATACGCAGTATTTT. Protein: CASSLVGGGTDTQYF.

The chain combines TRBV5-1 with TRBJ2-7; 8 bases match TRBD1. V trimming: 4 bases; J trimming: 7 bases; junction bases outside the gene matches: 7. CDR3 length equals 13 residues. CDR1 SGHRS and CDR2 YFSETQ come from the germline V gene. As DNA, the CDR3 is TGCGCCAGCAGCATCACAGGGGGTGGAGAGCAGTACTTC. Translated: CASSITGGGEQYF.

The chain joins TRBV7-6 to TRBJ1-1, with D maybe TRBD1 (6 bases). Germline loops: CDR1 SGHVS, CDR2 FNYEAQ. The CDR3 extends over 19 amino acids. V lost 3 bases, J lost 0 bases, and 23 bases lay in between. The CDR3 region has the DNA TGTGCCAGCAGCTTGCGCGACAGGCCTGAAAAACCCATGAACACTGAAGCTTTCTTT. It specifies CASSLRDRPEKPMNTEAFF.

This chain uses TRBV9 with TRBJ2-1; maybe TRBD2 (5 bases). V was trimmed by 1 base and J by 3 bases, leaving 23 bases between them. The germline CDR1 and CDR2 sequences are SGDLS and YYNGEE. CDR3 length: 19 residues. The CDR3 sequence: CASSVWSSAVGGGYNEQFF. CDR3 DNA: TGTGCCAGCAGCGTATGGTCTAGTGCTGTCGGTGGAGGCTACAATGAGCAGTTCTTC. Full variable domain (missing parts from reference TRBV9 and TRBJ2-1): DSGVTQTPKHLITATGQRVTLRCSPRSGDLSVYWYQQSLDQGLQFLIQYYNGEERAKGNILERFSAQQFPDLHSELNLSSLELGDSALYFCASSVWSSAVGGGYNEQFFGPGTRLTVL.

The chain has TRBV5-5 and TRBJ1-1, with unresolved D. Per germline, CDR1 SGHKS and CDR2 YYEKEE (reference sequence). Trimming left V 1 base short and J 1 base short, with 11 bases between. The length of the CDR3 is 15 residues. The CDR3 coding sequence is TGTGCCAGCAGCTTGTATCAGAACACGAACACTGAAGCTTTCTTT. Amino acid sequence: CASSLYQNTNTEAFF.

This clone was seen just once. The rearrangement uses TRBV4-3 and TRBJ1-1; D may be TRBD1 (6 bases). Trimming removed 4 bases from V and 7 bases from J, with 19 bases in between. The CDR3 has 15 residues. Germline-derived CDR1 and CDR2 are LGHNA and YSLEER. Here the CDR3 DNA reads TGCGCCAGCAGCCCGGGTCCGGGGGGCGCGGGTGAAGCTTTCTTT. Encoded protein: CASSPGPGGAGEAFF.

The count of this clone is one. The rearrangement links TRBV6-5 to TRBJ2-3; D may be TRBD1 (5 bases). Germline values: CDR1 MNHEY, CDR2 SVGAGI. The CDR3 consists of 14 residues. V was clipped by 6 bases and J by 5 bases, with 15 bases between them. CDR3 protein: CASRHQAGIDTQYF. DNA for the CDR3: TGTGCCAGCAGACACCAGGCAGGGATAGATACGCAGTATTTT.

The rearrangement uses TRBV10-3 and TRBJ1-5; the match to TRBD1 covers 7 bases. With 3 bases clipped from V and 10 bases from J, the junction kept 12 bases outside the gene matches. Germline values: CDR1 ENHRY, CDR2 SYGVKD. The CDR3 is 15 residues long. The CDR3 region has the DNA TGTGCCATCAGTGAAGAGAGAGCGCAGGGGGTCCCCCAGCATTTT. Encoded protein: CAISEERAQGVPQHF.

This chain links TRBV5-1 with TRBJ2-7, with D tentatively TRBD2 (5 bases). CDR1 and CDR2 from the germline V gene are SGHRS and YFSETQ. Trimming took off 0 bases at V and 5 bases at J, with 12 bases between the two ends. CDR3 length: 14 residues. The CDR3 sequence is CASSLDGLYDEQYV. CDR3 nucleotide sequence: TGCGCCAGCAGCTTGGATGGACTGTACGACGAGCAGTACGTC.

The rearrangement uses TRBV25-1 and TRBJ1-1, with 10 bases identical to TRBD1. Germline CDR1 reads MGHDK; CDR2 reads SYGVNS. V lost 6 bases, J lost 3 bases, and 4 bases stayed unmatched. This CDR3 contains 14 residues. CDR3 sequence reads: CASRDRGRDTEAFF. CDR3 bases: TGTGCCAGCAGAGACAGGGGGCGGGACACTGAAGCTTTCTTT.

This clone has only a few counts. The genes are TRBV27 and TRBJ2-6, with a tentative D call TRBD2 (5 bases). The germline gives CDR1 MNHEY, CDR2 SMNVEV (reference sequence). V was shortened by 6 bases and J by 2 bases, with 11 bases between the two germline ends. This CDR3 has 15 amino acids. The CDR3 DNA is TGTGCCAGCAGCCTTGGGCGGGCTGGGGCCAACGTCCTGACTTTC. This encodes CASSLGRAGANVLTF.

The chain recombines TRBV4-1 with TRBJ2-1, with 7 bases lining up with TRBD1. The CDR3 is made up of 12 amino acids. Looked up from germline, CDR1 is MGHRA and CDR2 is YSYEKL. The V segment lost 3 bases and the J segment 13 bases; nucleotides outside the gene matches: 6. In nucleotides, the CDR3 is TGCGCCAGCAGCCAGACCGGGACAGCTCAGTTCTTC. Residues: CASSQTGTAQFF.

This chain connects TRBV11-2 to TRBJ2-5, with 7 bases lining up with TRBD1. The CDR3 covers 16 residues. Per the germline V gene, CDR1 is SGHAT and CDR2 is FQNNGV. The V and J ends lost 2 bases and 2 bases, in that order; junction bases with no gene match: 8. The CDR3 DNA is TGTGCCAGCAGCTTAAGGACAGGTTGGCATCAAGAGACCCAGTACTTC. The encoded protein is CASSLRTGWHQETQYF.

The chain combines TRBV9 with TRBJ2-5; D perhaps matches TRBD1 (6 bases). The DNA end lines up better with TRBJ2-7; the J call may be wrong. Germline-derived CDR1 and CDR2 are SGDLS and YYNGEE. The CDR3 totals 14 residues. The CDR3 sequence is CASSDGQWGPEQYF. The CDR3 DNA reads TGTGCCAGCAGTGATGGACAGTGGGGCCCCGAGCAGTACTTC.

This clone was observed a single time. The CDR3 DNA reads as TGTGCCACCAGCAGAGATAGCGGGGGGGCAGATACGCAGTATTTT. This sequence encodes CATSRDSGGADTQYF. The rearrangement joins TRBV15 to TRBJ2-3; 11 bases fit TRBD2. V shed 0 bases, J shed 4 bases, and the junction held 0 bases outside the gene matches. This CDR3 spans 15 amino acids. Germline CDR1 reads LNHNV; CDR2 reads YYDKDF (reference sequence).

The chain combines TRBV6-1 with TRBJ2-5; TRBD2 matches at 16 bases. Germline values: CDR1 MNHNS, CDR2 SASEGT. The CDR3 is 17 amino acids. The V and J ends lost 1 base and 5 bases, in that order; junction bases with no gene match: 4. CDR3 residues: CASSEVEGLAGGETQYF. In nucleotides, the CDR3 is TGTGCCAGCAGTGAAGTGGAGGGACTAGCGGGGGGGGAGACCCAGTACTTC.

This chain links TRBV28 with TRBJ2-5, with a tentative D call TRBD2 (5 bases). Per germline, CDR1 MDHEN and CDR2 SYDVKM. The V end lost 1 base, the J end lost 5 bases, and 14 bases lay between the germline ends. This CDR3 is built from 15 residues. CDR3 coding DNA: TGTGCCAGCAGTTTATACGGTGGTACGGGGGAGACCCAGTACTTC. Protein: CASSLYGGTGETQYF.

The chain links TRBV19 to TRBJ2-3; TRBD2 matches at 11 bases. The V segment lost 5 bases and the J segment 2 bases; nucleotides outside the gene matches: 6. This CDR3 region has 16 residues. In germline, CDR1 is LNHDA, CDR2 SQIVND (reference sequence). CDR3 sequence reads: CASSGLAGGSTDTQYF. The CDR3 nucleotides are TGTGCCAGTAGTGGTCTAGCGGGGGGTTCCACAGATACGCAGTATTTT.

This sequence joins TRBV19 and TRBJ1-1, with D possibly being TRBD1 (6 bases). This CDR3 has 15 amino acids. Looked up from germline, CDR1 is LNHDA and CDR2 is SQIVND (reference sequence). The germline V and J ends were trimmed by 5 bases and 4 bases, with 17 bases remaining between them. The CDR3 region is CASSSPQGWFTEAFF. In DNA, the CDR3 is TGTGCCAGTAGTTCACCGCAGGGGTGGTTCACTGAAGCTTTCTTT.

The V gene is TRBV5-1, the J gene TRBJ1-1; tentatively, D is TRBD1 (5 bases). This CDR3 region has 16 residues. Germline loops: CDR1 SGHRS, CDR2 YFSETQ. V was cut by 4 bases and J by 0 bases, with 16 bases left in between. The CDR3 spells CASSKYGGEMNTEAFF. The CDR3 DNA reads TGCGCCAGCAGCAAATACGGGGGGGAGATGAACACTGAAGCTTTCTTT. Variable domain in full (rest from reference TRBV5-1 and TRBJ1-1): KAGVTQTPRYLIKTRGQQVTLSCSPISGHRSVSWYQQTPGQGLQFLFEYFSETQRNKGNFPGRFSGRQFSNSRSEMNVSTLELGDSALYLCASSKYGGEMNTEAFFGQGTRLTVV.

The chain is built from TRBV7-3 and TRBJ2-1, with 16 bases matching TRBD2. Germline V lookup: CDR1 SGHTA, CDR2 FQGTGA. The CDR3 consists of 18 residues. The junction had 8 bases not matched to a gene; V was cut back by 5 bases and J by 4 bases. The CDR3 bases are TGTGCCAGCAGCACCGGGACTAGCGGGGGGGCGAGGTACAATGAGCAGTTCTTC. It encodes CASSTGTSGGARYNEQFF.

In nucleotides, the CDR3 is TGCAGCGTTGAATTTCCGGACAGATTGGTAGAGCAGTACTTC. As protein: CSVEFPDRLVEQYF. The chain recombines TRBV29-1 with TRBJ2-7, with a tentative D call TRBD1 (6 bases). V shed 2 bases and J shed 7 bases, with 18 bases lying between them. The CDR3 totals 14 residues. Germline-derived CDR1 and CDR2 are SQVTM and ANQGSEA.

V is TRBV18 and J is TRBJ1-5; no reliable D call. Per germline, CDR1 KGHSH and CDR2 LQKENI. V lost 3 bases and J lost 7, with 13 bases in between. CDR3 length: 14 amino acids. CDR3 region: CASSPRGQTQPQHF. Here the CDR3 DNA reads TGTGCCAGCTCACCGCGGGGTCAGACCCAGCCCCAGCATTTT. The variable domain in full, completed from reference TRBV18 and TRBJ1-5, reads NAGVMQNPRHLVRRRGQEARLRCSPMKGHSHVYWYRQLPEEGLKFMVYLQKENIIDESGMPKERFSAEFPKEGPSILRIQQVVRGDSAAYFCASSPRGQTQPQHFGDGTRLSIL.